This T cell receptor beta chain was recorded in a study of T-cell memory formation after mild COVID-19. The TCR alpha and TCR beta cDNA libraries, bearing sample barcodes and UMIs, were generated by 5'RACE using constant-segment primers. TCRdb redid the calling of the 5' RACE reads with MiXCR, one entry per CDR3 protein. The sample includes 350,000 to 500,000 distinct CDR3 sequences, 20% to 30% of them seen just once. V lost 6 bases to trimming and J lost 4 bases; unmatched junction nucleotides: 8. This CDR3 spans 15 amino acids. Germline CDR1 is SNHLY and CDR2 is FYNNEI. This clonotype was counted a few times.

This sequence was found in an adult woman who had mild COVID-19 (a few samples of this study predate the infection). Cell type and time point are not known. The material sequenced was PBMCs or a T cell subset sorted from them (not recorded which). The rearrangement joins TRBV2 to TRBJ1-4; 7 bases match TRBD1. The CDR3 here is CASRKTGDFNEKLFF. The CDR3 nucleotides read TGTGCCAGCAGAAAAACAGGGGACTTTAATGAAAAACTGTTTTTT.